These 8 T cell receptor beta chains originate from one sample sequenced in a study of T-cell memory formation after mild COVID-19. TCRdb reprocessed the 5' RACE reads via MiXCR and lists one record per CDR3 protein. The table lists fewer than 250,000 distinct CDR3 sequences, just over 15% of them singletons. Sequencing input: PBMCs or a T cell subset sorted from them (not recorded which). Receptor source: an adult woman who had mild COVID-19 (a few samples of this study predate the infection). Cell type and time point are not known.

V is TRBV25-1 and J is TRBJ2-7; 11 nucleotides agree with TRBD2. The CDR3 runs to 17 residues. The ends lost 6 bases at V and 4 bases at J; junction bases unmatched: 14. Germline V gene lookup returns CDR1 MGHDK and CDR2 SYGVNS. CDR3 in DNA: TGTGCCAGCAGAAAATCCGGGACTAGCGGACTATATTACGAGCAGTACTTC. Its translation is CASRKSGTSGLYYEQYF.

The chain joins TRBV15 to TRBJ1-5; TRBD1 matches at 7 bases. The CDR3 extends over 14 amino acids. Germline CDR1 is LNHNV and CDR2 is YYDKDF (reference sequence). J gave up 4 bases and V 5 bases, and 5 bases lay outside the gene matches. This chain's CDR3 is CATSPSGGNQPQHF. For the CDR3, the DNA is TGTGCCACCAGCCCGTCAGGGGGTAATCAGCCCCAGCATTTT.

The chain has TRBV6-5 and TRBJ1-6, with D perhaps TRBD1 (6 bases). The V gene's germline CDR1 is MNHEY and CDR2 SVGAGI. The CDR3 length is 17 residues. The V and J ends lost 5 bases and 0 bases respectively, with 14 bases between them. CDR3 DNA: TGTGCCAGCAGTCGCGAGGACAGCAGCTCCTATAATTCACCCCTCCACTTT. Residues: CASSREDSSSYNSPLHF.

V usage is TRBV6-2 or TRBV6-3 and J usage is TRBJ2-1; D may correspond to TRBD1 or TRBD2 (6 bases each). Between the trimmed V and J ends, which lost 7 bases and 6 bases, there was a span of 13 bases. Germline loops: CDR1 MNHEY, CDR2 SVGEGT. The CDR3 is 13 residues long. Here the CDR3 DNA reads TGTGCCAGCAATCTACCGGGGGCCAATGAGCAGTTCTTC. Translated, it gives CASNLPGANEQFF.

This clonotype was detected ten times or more. The rearrangement links TRBV6-5 to TRBJ1-4; the match to TRBD1 covers 7 bases. CDR3 length: 17 amino acids. Unmatched junction bases numbered 10, after V lost 1 base and J lost 5 bases. CDR1 and CDR2 from the germline V gene are MNHEY and SVGAGI. The CDR3 protein is CASSYLIPGQSNEKLFF. The DNA of the CDR3 is TGTGCCAGCAGTTACTTGATTCCGGGACAGAGCAATGAAAAACTGTTTTTT.

This clonotype showed up just once. The V call is TRBV2, the J call TRBJ2-1; maybe TRBD1 (5 bases). The CDR3 runs 13 residues. Germline V CDR1 and CDR2: SNHLY, FYNNEI. Between the trimmed V and J ends, which lost 6 bases and 3 bases, there was a span of 9 bases. The DNA of the CDR3 is TGTGCCAGCAGGCCAGGGTTCTACAATGAGCAGTTCTTC. This encodes CASRPGFYNEQFF.

This clonotype was observed a handful of times. This chain joins TRBV2 and TRBJ2-5; possible D gene TRBD1, 5 bases. Germline values: CDR1 SNHLY, CDR2 FYNNEI. The V and J ends lost 7 bases and 1 base respectively, with 10 bases between them. The CDR3 contains 13 residues. CDR3 protein: CASTRQLQETQYF. The CDR3 nucleotides read TGTGCCAGCACGAGACAGCTCCAAGAGACCCAGTACTTC.

This clonotype was counted a few times. The CDR3 sequence is CASSFAGGHSDTQYF. Here the CDR3 DNA reads TGTGCCAGCAGTTTTGCGGGGGGGCATTCAGATACGCAGTATTTT. This chain uses TRBV12-3 or TRBV12-4 with TRBJ2-3, with 9 positions matching TRBD2. The CDR3 covers 15 residues. Trimming removed 3 bases from V and 4 bases from J; junction bases left unmatched: 5.